Listed here are 26 T cell receptor beta chains from one sample, sequenced in a study of blood T cell repertoires in COVID-19 (dated by TCRdb to 2020 to 2022). Libraries were constructed by the immunoSEQ multiplex PCR assay. This immuneACCESS table, as held by TCRdb, lists in-frame sequences with V and J called but not all clones. Of the missing ones, under half trace to an unresolved V gene in checked studies; the others have no known cause. The sample table records 320,000 or so clones; over 70% of these occur just once. The ten largest clones take up under 6% of the sample. Sequencing input: PBMCs or T cells enriched from blood (not recorded which). These receptors came from a man aged 30-40 years who had recovered from COVID-19.

The rearrangement links TRBV6-1 to TRBJ2-4, with 7 bases fitting TRBD1. Losses at the gene ends were 3 bases for V and 1 base for J; bases not matched to a gene: 6. The CDR3 covers 16 residues. Germline values: CDR1 MNHNS, CDR2 SASEGT. CDR3 in DNA: TGTGCCAGCAGTGACACCCTACAGGGGGCCAAAAACATTCAGTACTTC. Its translation: CASSDTLQGAKNIQYF.

The chain has TRBV27 and TRBJ1-2; D might be TRBD1 (5 bases). The CDR3 has 13 amino acids. Germline CDR1 is MNHEY and CDR2 is SMNVEV (reference sequence). Trimming cost V 3 bases and J 3 bases, with 8 bases left between them. CDR3 residues: CASSLGGDYGYTF. As DNA, the CDR3 is TGTGCCAGCAGTTTGGGGGGGGACTATGGCTACACCTTC.

The rearrangement links TRBV19 to TRBJ1-6; D not resolved. The CDR3 has 16 residues. Germline CDR1 and CDR2: LNHDA and SQIVND (reference sequence). Trimming cost V 3 bases and J 7 bases, with 16 bases left between them. CDR3 amino acids: CASSITEGRRNSPLHF. The CDR3 coding sequence is TGTGCCAGTAGTATCACGGAGGGAAGAAGGAATTCACCCCTCCACTTT.

The chain links TRBV28 to TRBJ2-5, with TRBD1 matching over 11 bases. The V and J ends lost 4 bases and 4 bases, in that order; junction bases with no gene match: 2. The CDR3 is 14 residues long. The germline gives CDR1 MDHEN, CDR2 SYDVKM. The DNA for the CDR3 is TGTGCCAGCAGTTCGGACAGGGGGCTAGAGACCCAGTACTTC. Protein sequence: CASSSDRGLETQYF.

The chain has TRBV5-1 and TRBJ2-3, with D unclear. This CDR3 has 12 residues. V lost 3 bases and J 6 bases, leaving 8 bases between the germline ends. Germline values: CDR1 SGHRS, CDR2 YFSETQ. The CDR3 loop is CASSSELDTQYF. DNA for the CDR3: TGCGCCAGCAGCTCGGAGTTGGATACGCAGTATTTT.

The chain has TRBV24-1 and TRBJ1-5; TRBD1 matches 9 bases. This CDR3 has 14 amino acids. V trimming: 7 bases; J trimming: 7 bases; junction bases outside the gene matches: 7. Germline CDR1 is KGHDR and CDR2 is SFDVKD. The CDR3 sequence: CATSRQGDWQPQHF. The CDR3 nucleotides read TGTGCCACCAGCCGACAGGGGGATTGGCAGCCCCAGCATTTT.

This chain uses TRBV28 with TRBJ1-1; D may be TRBD1 (5 bases). Deletions cut 5 bases from V and 4 bases from J, with 14 bases between. This CDR3 is 14 amino acids long. Germline-derived CDR1 and CDR2 are MDHEN and SYDVKM. CDR3 loop: CASSGHPHGTEAFF. In nucleotides, the CDR3 is TGTGCCAGCAGTGGACACCCCCATGGCACTGAAGCTTTCTTT.

V usage is TRBV7-9 and J usage is TRBJ2-1, with D perhaps TRBD1 (5 bases). Germline CDR1 and CDR2: SEHNR and FQNEAQ (reference sequence). Trimming took off 3 bases at V and 6 bases at J, with 6 bases between the two ends. The CDR3 covers 12 residues. CDR3 coding DNA: TGTGCCAGCAGCTTTGGGGCCAATGAGCAGTTCTTC. Its translation: CASSFGANEQFF.

There are a few counts of this clone. J is TRBJ1-2 and V is TRBV28; 8 nucleotides agree with TRBD1. V lost 5 bases to trimming and J lost 6 bases; unmatched junction nucleotides: 5. Germline V gene data show CDR1 as MDHEN and CDR2 as SYDVKM. The CDR3 extends over 13 amino acids. The chain's CDR3 is CASSAWTGNGYTF. The CDR3 nucleotides read TGTGCCAGCAGTGCCTGGACAGGGAATGGCTACACCTTC.

The chain employs TRBV9 and TRBJ1-4; no firm D call. There are 15 residues in the CDR3. Germline CDR1 is SGDLS and CDR2 is YYNGEE. Trimming took 4 bases from V and 1 from J, leaving 11 bases between them. This chain's CDR3 is CASSQRSGTNEKLFF. Written as DNA, the CDR3 is TGTGCCAGCAGCCAGCGATCGGGAACTAATGAAAAACTGTTTTTT. The full variable domain, rest sourced from reference TRBV9 and TRBJ1-4, is DSGVTQTPKHLITATGQRVTLRCSPRSGDLSVYWYQQSLDQGLQFLIQYYNGEERAKGNILERFSAQQFPDLHSELNLSSLELGDSALYFCASSQRSGTNEKLFFGSGTQLSVL.

This sequence joins TRBV9 and TRBJ2-2, with TRBD1 identical over 8 bases. Germline V gives CDR1 SGDLS, CDR2 YYNGEE. J gave up 4 bases and V 0 bases, and 8 bases lay outside the gene matches. The CDR3 sequence is 17 residues long. The CDR3 DNA is TGTGCCAGCAGCGTAGGTGTTAGCAGGGGGCCCACCGGGGAGCTGTTTTTT. Encoded protein: CASSVGVSRGPTGELFF. The variable domain in full, with the rest retrieved from reference TRBV9 and TRBJ2-2, is DSGVTQTPKHLITATGQRVTLRCSPRSGDLSVYWYQQSLDQGLQFLIQYYNGEERAKGNILERFSAQQFPDLHSELNLSSLELGDSALYFCASSVGVSRGPTGELFFGEGSRLTVL.

V usage is TRBV5-1 and J usage is TRBJ1-4, with D perhaps TRBD1 (5 bases). Trimming removed 3 bases at V and 0 bases at J, with 9 bases between. This CDR3 is built from 15 residues. Looked up from germline, CDR1 is SGHRS and CDR2 is YFSETQ. CDR3 region: CASSSKGATNEKLFF. The CDR3 nucleotides are TGCGCCAGCAGCTCAAAAGGGGCAACTAATGAAAAACTGTTTTTT.

The genes are TRBV7-3 and TRBJ1-1; D is possibly TRBD1 (5 bases). V dropped 5 bases and J dropped 0 bases, with 16 bases sitting between them. Germline lookup yields CDR1 SGHTA and CDR2 FQGTGA. The CDR3 has 16 amino acids. The CDR3 DNA follows: TGTGCCAGCAGCCAACCCCGACAGTCGCTGAACACTGAAGCTTTCTTT. This translates into CASSQPRQSLNTEAFF.

This chain connects TRBV6-5 to TRBJ1-2, with a tentative D call TRBD1 (6 bases). The CDR3 is 14 residues long. V was shortened by 6 bases and J by 2 bases, with 13 bases between the two germline ends. Germline V gene sequence: CDR1 MNHEY, CDR2 SVGAGI. This CDR3 reads CASRQGMGNYGYTF. The CDR3 nucleotides are TGTGCCAGCAGACAGGGTATGGGGAACTATGGCTACACCTTC.

This clone was detected once. In the same sample, other DNA sequences code for this CDR3. V gene TRBV5-1 combines with J gene TRBJ1-5; D is uncertain. V was pared by 2 bases and J by 0 bases, with 3 bases between. The CDR3 has 13 residues. Looked up from germline, CDR1 is SGHRS and CDR2 is YFSETQ. The CDR3 DNA is TGCGCCAGCAGCTTAGCTAGCAATCAGCCCCAGCATTTT. Protein sequence: CASSLASNQPQHF.

Remarks on this clone: Other DNA sequences of this sample code for an identical CDR3. J is TRBJ2-1 and V is TRBV5-1, with a weak D call TRBD1 (5 bases). V was pared by 0 bases and J by 4 bases, with 8 bases between. CDR1 is SGHRS, CDR2 YFSETQ, per germline. The CDR3 has 14 amino acids. CDR3 sequence (DNA): TGCGCCAGCAGCTTGGGTCAGGGTTACAATGAGCAGTTCTTC. It is translated as CASSLGQGYNEQFF.

The V and J genes are TRBV29-1 and TRBJ1-2; perhaps TRBD1 as D (5 bases). CDR1 and CDR2 from the germline V gene are SQVTM and ANQGSEA. The V end was cut by 1 base, the J end by 8 bases, with 11 bases between. This CDR3 has 12 residues. Here the CDR3 reads CSVEGGASGYTF. In DNA, the CDR3 is TGCAGCGTTGAAGGGGGCGCCTCCGGCTACACCTTC.

The chain joins TRBV5-6 to TRBJ1-2, with D tentatively TRBD1 (6 bases). Germline CDR1 SGHDT, CDR2 YYEEEE. V lost 5 bases to trimming and J lost 5 bases, with 16 bases between them. The CDR3 totals 14 residues. The CDR3 here is CASRTLTGSYGYTF. CDR3 bases: TGTGCCAGCAGAACCTTAACAGGGAGTTATGGCTACACCTTC.

The chain is built from TRBV5-1 and TRBJ2-7; D is possibly TRBD1 (6 bases). The CDR3 has 15 amino acids. CDR1 and CDR2 from the germline V gene are SGHRS and YFSETQ. Trimming stripped 4 bases from V and 3 bases from J, with 17 bases between. CDR3 bases: TGCGCCAGCAGCCAAACCGACAGGTTAGACTACGAGCAGTACTTC. Amino acids: CASSQTDRLDYEQYF.

The genes are TRBV19 and TRBJ2-1, with 7 bases that match TRBD2. Germline CDR1 LNHDA, CDR2 SQIVND (reference sequence). The trim removed 5 bases at V and 4 bases at J, leaving 11 bases unmatched. This CDR3 contains 16 residues. The chain's CDR3 is CASSVPGRGSYNEQFF. CDR3 nucleotide sequence: TGTGCCAGTAGTGTTCCGGGGCGGGGGTCTTACAATGAGCAGTTCTTC.

The chain links TRBV12-3 or TRBV12-4 to TRBJ2-1, with a weak D call TRBD2 (5 bases). There are 12 residues in the CDR3. The V end was cut by 2 bases, the J end by 10 bases, with 9 bases between. The CDR3 reads CASSLSGYEQFF. CDR3 coding DNA: TGTGCCAGCAGTTTATCGGGATACGAGCAGTTCTTC.

DNA of the CDR3: TGTGCCAGCAGCCAGACAGGGAACAATTCACCCCTCCACTTT. Translation: CASSQTGNNSPLHF. The chain joins TRBV7-9 to TRBJ1-6; TRBD1 matches at 7 bases. CDR1 is SEHNR, CDR2 FQNEAQ, per germline (reference sequence). The CDR3 is 14 residues long. V was clipped by 5 bases and J by 7 bases; unmatched bases: 5. Using reference TRBV7-9 and TRBJ1-6 for the parts outside the CDR3, the full variable domain is DTGVSQNPRHKITKRGQNVTFRCDPISEHNRLYWYRQTLGQGPEFLTYFQNEAQLEKSRLLSDRFSAERPKGSFSTLEIQRTEQGDSAMYLCASSQTGNNSPLHFGNGTRLTVT.

The CDR3 here is CASRSGTRSMFF. The CDR3 region has the DNA TGTGCCAGCAGATCCGGGACTAGAAGCATGTTCTTC. V gene TRBV6-5 combines with J gene TRBJ2-1; 8 nucleotides agree with TRBD2. V gave up 6 bases and J gave up 15 bases; unmatched junction bases: 10. The length of the CDR3 is 12 residues. CDR1 MNHEY and CDR2 SVGAGI come from the germline V gene.

J is TRBJ2-7 and V is TRBV28; 9 bases line up with TRBD1. CDR1 and CDR2 from the germline V gene are MDHEN and SYDVKM. V dropped 6 bases and J dropped 4; count of bases not matched to a gene: 7. This CDR3 has 14 residues. The CDR3 protein is CASSPRDRAYEQYF. The CDR3 region has the DNA TGTGCCAGCAGCCCCCGGGACAGGGCGTACGAGCAGTACTTC.

In nucleotides, the CDR3 is TGTGCCAGCAGCTTAAGACCTGGCGGGAACACTGAAGCTTTCTTT. This gives the protein CASSLRPGGNTEAFF. The rearrangement uses TRBV7-9 and TRBJ1-1, with D hard to call. CDR1 SEHNR and CDR2 FQNEAQ come from the germline V gene (reference sequence). Trimming pared 2 bases from V and 1 base from J, leaving 11 bases between. The CDR3 extends over 15 amino acids.

The chain is built from TRBV5-1 and TRBJ2-5; 8 bases map to TRBD1. V dropped 7 bases and J dropped 1; count of bases not matched to a gene: 9. This CDR3 is 15 amino acids long. Germline lookup yields CDR1 SGHRS and CDR2 YFSETQ. The CDR3: CASGSGGAGQETQYF. As DNA, the CDR3 is TGCGCCAGCGGATCAGGGGGCGCGGGCCAAGAGACCCAGTACTTC.